This TCR beta chain was identified in a study of CD8 T cells in Susac syndrome (dated by TCRdb to 2018 to 2020). In the study overall: Of the Susac syndrome patients who were sequenced, eight or nine were in clinical remission while five or six had clinically active disease. At the time of blood withdrawal, Susac syndrome patients were either therapy-naive, taking corticosteroids (with some also receiving IVIg), or on IVIg alone. Repertoire sequencing was used to test whether CD8+ T cell activation and differentiation in Susac syndrome was antigen driven. CD8+ T cell repertoire clonality was compared between some 12 healthy donors, around 14 Susac syndrome patients and roughly 15 multiple sclerosis patients.

RNA was extracted with the RNeasy kit and roughly 0.45 to 1 ug was reverse transcribed using random hexamers. The immunoSEQ multiplex PCR assay, which covers 54 Vbeta and 13 Jbeta segments, was used to amplify TCR beta CDR3 regions. PCR amplification bias was corrected by using a synthetic template baseline for primer optimization and computational correction. As for the authors' bioinformatics: Reads were assigned to V, D and J genes according to IMGT and analyzed in immunoSEQ Analyzer, with only productive sequences retained. Clonality was calculated as one minus the Shannon entropy normalized by log2 of the number of productive unique sequences. For each patient and control, public and private clones were evaluated among the 100 most prevalent clones. Clones were defined as Susac-specific if absent from the healthy and MS cohorts, from 1052 published viral clones and from other ImmuneACCESS disease sequences. TCRdb took the public reads, trimmed them with fastp at Q25, ran MiXCR for clone calling and kept in-frame beta chains. Identical CDR3 proteins give one entry, which carries the most common genes and DNA. TCRdb's processing, not the authors', yielded these V and J calls. The sample records approximately 87,000 distinct CDR3 sequences, 96% of which are singletons. The ten largest make up 0.41% of the sample.

High-throughput TCR beta sequencing profiled peripheral blood CD8+ and CD4+ T cells from healthy donors, Susac syndrome patients and multiple sclerosis patients. Susac syndrome patients met recently defined diagnostic criteria for definite or probable disease. Bulk CD8+ and CD4+ T cells were purified by magnetic negative isolation, while CD8+ TEMRA cells were enriched using FACS. Blood was drawn into EDTA tubes, processed within 24 hours, and PBMCs were isolated by density gradient centrifugation. PBMCs intended for TCR sequencing were cryopreserved in liquid nitrogen and thawed later in a water bath at 37 degrees C. The sorted or isolated CD4+, CD8+ and CD8+ TEMRA cells reached a purity of at least 90%. The CDR3 runs 14 amino acids, cysteine and phenylalanine included. The DNA shown is the 42-base CDR3, in frame from base 1. CDR1 and CDR2 are drawn from the germline V gene: KGHSH, LQKENI. Compared with germline, V lacks 3 bases and J lacks 1 base; bases without a gene match: 0.

Comments on this clonotype: There is no known antigen for this receptor. Base quality data are lacking; no much larger clone is found one base away.

The paper's findings and limits, for the study overall: In the total CD8+ and CD8+ TEMRA repertoires, sixteen and five Susac-specific public clones, respectively, were identified. The TCR sequencing and HLA analysis was acknowledged to have included a relatively small number of individuals. Susac syndrome CD8+ repertoires showed clonal expansion, highest in CD8+ TEMRA cells and greater in clinically active than remitting patients.

The sample consisted of CD8+ T cells from PBMCs. The receptor comes from a human donor with Susac syndrome. The chain is encoded by TRBV18 joined to TRBJ2-5; 9 central bases correspond to TRBD1. The sequenced DNA is TGTGCCAGCTCACCGGACAGGGGCCAAGAGACCCAGTACTTC. Translated, it reads CASSPDRGQETQYF.